This TCR beta chain was sequenced during a study of Ad26.COV2.S vaccination and SARS-CoV-2 variants. As concerns this clone: The antigen is unknown.

General study points: Similar non-spike TCR breadth was seen in vaccine and placebo recipients. Following vaccination, spike-specific CD8+ and CD4+ T cell responses reportedly exhibited substantial breadth. It is possible that the TCR breadth and depth analyses underestimated the total T cell responses.

The CDR3 has 13 residues. Sample treatment: over 15 received Ad26.COV2.S at low or high dose, single or two shots; several received placebo; per-sample allocation not given. Samples analyzed were those drawn on day 63 after the first vaccine or placebo injection. What was given as vaccine was an Ad26 vector encoding Wuhan-strain SARS-CoV-2 spike. Method: immunoSEQ multiplex PCR; TCRdb's copy keeps in-frame clones and lacks some. The sample holds roughly 380,000 clones, 88% seen once. Sequenced here: peripheral blood, sampled in a trial of Ad26.COV2.S vaccine versus placebo. The rearrangement uses TRBV21-1 and TRBJ2-7. TRBV21-1 is termed a pseudogene. The TCR was taken from a person between 18 and 60 years old who received the Ad26.COV2.S COVID-19 vaccine or a placebo. The CDR3 sequence: CASSNWESYEQYF. The CDR3 bases are TGTGCCAGCAGCAACTGGGAAAGCTACGAGCAGTACTTC.